This T cell receptor beta chain was found in a study of CD8 T cells in ankylosing spondylitis (TCRdb year 2017). Broadly, across the study: T cell receptor beta repertoires were profiled in healthy donors and ankylosing spondylitis patients so that disease-linked TCR variants could be found. The full study cohort was made up of under 30 ankylosing spondylitis patients and some 100 healthy donors. Samples of peripheral blood were taken, and for ankylosing spondylitis patients, synovial fluid was collected as well. Paper-wide results and their limitations: Some motif variants were previously reported in synovial fluid and blood of reactive arthritis patients, suggesting common disease-initiation mechanisms. A CD8+ phenotype was shown by the disease-linked clones, which were found at relatively low frequencies in peripheral blood. A TCR beta motif made up of several highly homologous amino acid variants appeared to be characteristic of blood from ankylosing spondylitis patients. The disease-linked clones were reported as significantly enriched in matched synovial fluid samples from ankylosing spondylitis patients.

Many counts were recorded for this clonotype. There is no known antigen for this receptor. No much larger clone exists at a distance of one base, and base qualities are not known. Counted from cysteine to phenylalanine, this CDR3 has 17 amino acids. Left in the record is the CDR3 DNA by itself, 51 bases read in frame from the first base. Trimming removed 4 bases from V and 8 bases from J; the gene matches leave 18 bases unexplained. CDR1 SGHRS and CDR2 YFSETQ are derived from the germline V gene. These reads were obtained on an Illumina HiSeq 2500. Quantitative 5'-RACE with molecular barcodes was the method used to prepare the TCR beta libraries. In the source study's methods: To identify disease-linked TCR variants, a new computational method was used, one built on a probabilistic model of VDJ rearrangement. The public reads were reanalyzed by TCRdb: fastp trimming at Q25, MiXCR alignment, in-frame beta chains only. Merged by CDR3 protein, the rows form single entries marked with the most common genes and DNA. TCRdb, not the authors, supplied the V and J calls. The sample data list roughly 300,000 distinct CDR3 sequences, and around 8% of these were observed just once. The ten top clones hold about 14% of the sample.

The rearranged chain carries TRBV5-1 and TRBJ1-1; 9 bases in between match TRBD1. The source is a male donor with ankylosing spondylitis. The specimen was blood, either unsorted or a sorted T cell fraction (not recorded which). The nucleotides are TGCGCCAGCAGCCACGCGGGGGATCGGGACAGGGTTCTAGAAGCTTTCTTT. This codes for CASSHAGDRDRVLEAFF.